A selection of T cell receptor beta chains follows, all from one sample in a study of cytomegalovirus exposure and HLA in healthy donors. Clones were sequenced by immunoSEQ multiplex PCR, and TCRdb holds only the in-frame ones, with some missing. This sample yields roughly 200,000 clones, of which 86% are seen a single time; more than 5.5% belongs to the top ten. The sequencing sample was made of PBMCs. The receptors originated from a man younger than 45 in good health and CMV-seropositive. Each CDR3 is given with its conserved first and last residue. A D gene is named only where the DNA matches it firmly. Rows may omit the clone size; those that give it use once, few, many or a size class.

CDR3: CASSSTGSQRGTEAFF
DNA: TGTGCCAGCAGTTCAACAGGGTCCCAGAGGGGGACTGAAGCTTTCTTT
V: TRBV6-6
D: -
size: -
J: TRBJ1-1

CDR3: CASSLVGVRELFF
DNA: TGTGCCAGCAGCTTAGTCGGGGTCAGGGAGCTGTTTTTT
V: TRBV11-3
D: -
size: -
J: TRBJ2-2

CDR3: CASSPLSRSNTGELFF
DNA: TGTGCCAGCAGCCCCCTCAGCAGGTCGAACACCGGGGAGCTGTTTTTT
V: TRBV11-3
D: -
size: -
J: TRBJ2-2

CDR3: CASSSGSSYEQYF
DNA: TGCGCCAGCAGCTCGGGAAGCTCCTACGAGCAGTACTTC
V: TRBV4-1
D: -
size: few
J: TRBJ2-7

CDR3: CASGRQVSSYEQYF
DNA: TGTGCTAGTGGTAGACAGGTCAGCTCCTACGAGCAGTACTTC
V: TRBV12-5
D: -
size: -
J: TRBJ2-7

CDR3: CASSYGGDEQFF
DNA: TGTGCCAGCAGTTATGGGGGCGATGAGCAGTTCTTC
V: TRBV6-5
D: -
size: -
J: TRBJ2-1

CDR3: CASSFAGSGNTIYF
DNA: TGCGCCAGCAGCTTCGCGGGTTCTGGAAACACCATATATTTT
V: TRBV5-1
D: -
size: -
J: TRBJ1-3

CDR3: CASSPGGTTTNEKLFF
DNA: TGTGCCAGTAGTCCAGGGGGTACGACAACTAATGAAAAACTGTTTTTT
V: TRBV19
D: TRBD1
size: -
J: TRBJ1-4

CDR3: CASSSYNRGRDQPQHF
DNA: TGTGCCAGCAGCTCCTACAACAGGGGTAGGGATCAGCCCCAGCATTTT
V: TRBV5-6
D: TRBD1
size: -
J: TRBJ1-5

CDR3: CASGRERSYEQYF
DNA: TGTGCCAGCGGTAGGGAGAGGTCCTACGAGCAGTACTTC
V: TRBV7-2
D: -
size: -
J: TRBJ2-7

CDR3: CASSLDRNQPQHF
DNA: TGTGCCAGCAGCTTGGATCGCAATCAGCCCCAGCATTTT
V: TRBV5-4
D: -
size: once
J: TRBJ1-5

CDR3: CASSLTPGQGNTEAFF
DNA: TGTGCCAGCAGCTTAACCCCGGGACAGGGGAACACTGAAGCTTTCTTT
V: TRBV9
D: TRBD1
size: -
J: TRBJ1-1

CDR3: CASNRDRLTDTQYF
DNA: TGTGCCAGCAACCGGGACCGCCTCACAGATACGCAGTATTTT
V: TRBV2
D: -
size: -
J: TRBJ2-3

CDR3: CASSLASGPAANYGYTF
DNA: TGTGCCAGCAGCTTAGCCTCGGGTCCCGCAGCTAACTATGGCTACACCTTC
V: TRBV7-9
D: -
size: -
J: TRBJ1-2

CDR3: CASSFNVAGELFF
DNA: TGTGCCAGCAGCTTCAACGTGGCCGGGGAGCTGTTTTTT
V: TRBV7-3
D: -
size: -
J: TRBJ2-2

CDR3: CASRRTGVGTEAFF
DNA: TGTGCCAGCAGACGAACAGGGGTGGGCACTGAAGCTTTCTTT
V: TRBV6-5
D: TRBD1
size: once
J: TRBJ1-1

CDR3: CASSLFFSGANVLTF
DNA: TGTGCCAGCAGCTTGTTCTTCTCTGGGGCCAACGTCCTGACTTTC
V: TRBV11-3
D: -
size: -
J: TRBJ2-6

CDR3: CASSIRHSNQPQHF
DNA: TGTGCCAGCAGTATCCGACATAGCAATCAGCCCCAGCATTTT
V: TRBV28
D: -
size: once
J: TRBJ1-5

CDR3: CASIPSDRGPDTQYF
DNA: TGTGCCAGCATCCCCTCCGACAGGGGGCCAGATACGCAGTATTTT
V: TRBV27
D: TRBD1
size: -
J: TRBJ2-3

CDR3: CASSSGPQATQYF
DNA: TGCGCCAGCAGCTCGGGACCCCAAGCGACCCAGTACTTC
V: TRBV5-1
D: -
size: -
J: TRBJ2-5

CDR3: CASSFRPGGGKDIQYF
DNA: TGTGCCAGCAGTTTCAGGCCGGGGGGCGGGAAAGACATTCAGTACTTC
V: TRBV27
D: -
size: -
J: TRBJ2-4

CDR3: CASSEYRRGSNYGYTF
DNA: TGTGCCAGCAGTGAATACCGCAGGGGGAGTAACTATGGCTACACCTTC
V: TRBV25-1
D: TRBD1
size: -
J: TRBJ1-2

CDR3: CASRGGPSSPLHF
DNA: TGTGCCAGCAGGGGGGGGCCGTCGTCACCCCTCCACTTT
V: TRBV11-3
D: -
size: -
J: TRBJ1-6

CDR3: CASSPRTSGSVNVIGQFF
DNA: TGTGCCAGCAGTCCCAGGACTAGCGGAAGCGTCAATGTGATAGGGCAGTTCTTC
V: TRBV27
D: TRBD2
size: -
J: TRBJ2-1

CDR3: CASSRGQLNTGELFF
DNA: TGTGCCAGCAGCCGGGGACAGCTCAACACCGGGGAGCTGTTTTTT
V: TRBV25-1
D: TRBD1
size: -
J: TRBJ2-2

CDR3: CASSLVFSGAGELFF
DNA: TGCGCCAGCAGCTTGGTTTTCTCAGGAGCCGGGGAGCTGTTTTTT
V: TRBV5-1
D: -
size: -
J: TRBJ2-2

CDR3: CASSPGQGAYEKLFF
DNA: TGTGCCAGCAGCCCAGGACAGGGGGCATATGAAAAACTGTTTTTT
V: TRBV9
D: TRBD1
size: -
J: TRBJ1-4

CDR3: CASKQTSIGNEQFF
DNA: TGTGCCAGCAAACAAACGAGCATTGGTAATGAGCAGTTCTTC
V: TRBV6-1
D: -
size: -
J: TRBJ2-1

CDR3: CASSLLIQGVATQYF
DNA: TGTGCCAGCAGCTTGTTAATTCAGGGAGTAGCGACCCAGTACTTC
V: TRBV5-6
D: -
size: -
J: TRBJ2-5

CDR3: CASRRQGNNHGYTF
DNA: TGTGCCAGCAGGCGGCAGGGGAATAACCATGGCTACACCTTC
V: TRBV25-1
D: -
size: -
J: TRBJ1-2

CDR3: CASSLEVSQGLWNF
DNA: TGTGCCAGCAGCTTGGAAGTGTCCCAAGGGTTATGGAACTTC
V: TRBV5-6
D: -
size: -
J: TRBJ2-7

CDR3: CASSEWLNSYEQYF
DNA: TGTGCCAGCAGTGAATGGTTGAACTCCTACGAGCAGTACTTC
V: TRBV6-1
D: -
size: -
J: TRBJ2-7